The TCR beta chain described here comes from a study of spatial heterogeneity in lung cancer. Across the study: Alpha-chain detections were consistently fewer than beta-chain detections among the sequences.

This clonotype came up many times. No antigen is known for it. TCRdb reanalysed the 5' RACE reads using MiXCR and keeps one entry per CDR3 protein. Of over 50,000 distinct CDR3 sequences listed, around 6% were seen once; the top ten hold roughly 14%. Study-wide findings and caveats: Relative to follow-up, resection was when ubiquitous expanded tumor TCRs appeared more in blood.

The time point denotes: sample taken at primary tumor resection. Whole RNA came from tumor, nontumor lung or frozen PBMC and was sequenced without being sorted. The germline V gene encodes CDR1 MGHRA and CDR2 YSYEKL. This CDR3 has 16 amino acids. V trimming: 1 base; J trimming: 3 bases; junction bases outside the gene matches: 4. Specimen: PBMCs, collected at surgery. The TCR originated in a female donor with early-stage non-small cell lung cancer. The rearrangement joins TRBV4-1 to TRBJ2-1; 9 positions agree with TRBD1. The CDR3 sequence is CASSQVPGQGYNEQFF. The CDR3 DNA reads as TGCGCCAGCAGCCAAGTCCCGGGACAGGGCTACAATGAGCAGTTCTTC.